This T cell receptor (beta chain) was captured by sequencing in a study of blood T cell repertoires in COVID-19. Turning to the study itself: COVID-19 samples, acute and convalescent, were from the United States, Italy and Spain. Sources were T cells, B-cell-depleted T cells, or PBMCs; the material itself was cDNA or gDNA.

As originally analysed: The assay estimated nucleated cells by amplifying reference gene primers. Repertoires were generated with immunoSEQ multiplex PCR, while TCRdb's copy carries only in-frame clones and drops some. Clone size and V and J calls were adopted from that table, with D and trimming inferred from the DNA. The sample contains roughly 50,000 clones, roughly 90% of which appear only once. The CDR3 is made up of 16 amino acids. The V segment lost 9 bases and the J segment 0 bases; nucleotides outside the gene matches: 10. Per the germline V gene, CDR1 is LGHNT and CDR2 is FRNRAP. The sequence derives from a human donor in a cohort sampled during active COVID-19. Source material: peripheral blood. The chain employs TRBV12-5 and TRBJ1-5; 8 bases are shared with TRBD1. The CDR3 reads CASKTGENYSNQPQHF. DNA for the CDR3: TGTGCTAGCAAGACAGGGGAGAACTATAGCAATCAGCCCCAGCATTTT.